This T cell receptor (beta chain) was recovered during a study of blood T cells in healthy people across ages. Worth noting for this clonotype: Compared with germline, one end of the junction differs, possibly owing to a read error.

The use of a sample-barcoded 5' primer and a J-beta primer mix characterized a second PCR of 7 to 11 cycles. MiXCR, applied by TCRdb to the 5' RACE reads, yields one record per CDR3 protein. The repertoire holds approximately 800,000 distinct CDR3 sequences, with 62% as singletons. Input material: blood. The TCR was taken from a man aged 30-40 years in good health.

CDR3 bases: TGCGCCGGCAGCTTGGTGGGACAGGAAAACATTCAGTACTTC. This gives the protein CAGSLVGQENIQYF. The chain couples TRBV5-1 to TRBJ2-4; 8 nucleotides match TRBD1. The germline gives CDR1 SGHRS, CDR2 YFSETQ. This CDR3 region has 14 residues.